A single sample gave rise to the 8 T cell receptor beta chains below, sequenced in a study of cytomegalovirus exposure and HLA in healthy donors. Primers for the PCR totalled 60 Vbeta and 13 Jbeta. Repertoires were generated with immunoSEQ multiplex PCR, while TCRdb's copy carries only in-frame clones and drops some. The sample contains 150,000 to 200,000 clones, around 77% of which appear only once. Specimen: PBMCs. The origin of the receptors is a man between 25 and 39 years old in good health and CMV-seronegative.

The chain combines TRBV6-1 with TRBJ1-2; TRBD1 matches 7 bases. The CDR3 length is 15 residues. V shed 4 bases and J 5 bases; nucleotides not matched to a gene: 10. Germline V gene data show CDR1 as MNHNS and CDR2 as SASEGT. The CDR3 coding sequence is TGTGCCAGCAGTGCAACGACAGGGATACGGTATGGCTACACCTTC. It is translated as CASSATTGIRYGYTF.

This clone was seen a single time. This rearrangement joins TRBV6-1 to TRBJ1-4; 8 bases map to TRBD1. Germline V CDR1 and CDR2: MNHNS, SASEGT. V shed 4 bases and J 7 bases; nucleotides not matched to a gene: 5. This CDR3 comprises 14 residues. CDR3 nucleotides: TGTGCCAGCAGTGGAACAGGGGGGGGTGAAAAACTGTTTTTT. This translates into CASSGTGGGEKLFF.

This clone has only one observation. The chain has TRBV2 and TRBJ1-1; D possibly corresponds to TRBD1 (5 bases). From germline, CDR1 is SNHLY and CDR2 FYNNEI. The CDR3 runs 14 residues. V shed 5 bases and J shed 0 bases, with 10 bases lying between them. The CDR3 DNA reads TGTGCCAGCAGTAACAGGAAGATGAACACTGAAGCTTTCTTT. Translation: CASSNRKMNTEAFF. Full variable domain (rest looked up from reference TRBV2 and TRBJ1-1): EPEVTQTPSHQVTQMGQEVILRCVPISNHLYFYWYRQILGQKVEFLVSFYNNEISEKSEIFDDQFSVERPDGSNFTLKIRSTKLEDSAMYFCASSNRKMNTEAFFGQGTRLTVV.

The rearrangement links TRBV6-1 to TRBJ1-2; D is perhaps TRBD1 (6 bases). V gave up 4 bases and J gave up 4 bases, with 13 bases separating them. There are 14 residues in the CDR3. The germline V gene has CDR1 MNHNS and CDR2 SASEGT. The CDR3 sequence is CASSGTGNVYGYTF. For the CDR3, the DNA is TGTGCCAGCAGTGGCACAGGGAATGTCTATGGCTACACCTTC.

The V gene is TRBV7-8, the J gene TRBJ1-2, with 8 bases that match TRBD1. With V trimmed by 5 bases and J by 2 bases, 7 bases remained unmatched. This CDR3 has 15 residues. Germline-derived CDR1 and CDR2 are SGHVS and FQNEAQ. CDR3 nucleotide sequence: TGTGCCAGCAGCCCTTGGACAGGGTCGAACTATGGCTACACCTTC. This gives the protein CASSPWTGSNYGYTF.

The rearrangement joins TRBV27 to TRBJ1-4, with a weak D call TRBD1 (5 bases). V lost 4 bases and J 1 base, leaving 16 bases between the germline ends. Germline V gene sequence: CDR1 MNHEY, CDR2 SMNVEV (reference sequence). The CDR3 contains 17 residues. The CDR3 spells CASSWGVGGVTNEKLFF. The DNA of the CDR3 is TGTGCCAGCAGTTGGGGGGTAGGAGGTGTAACTAATGAAAAACTGTTTTTT.

In the case of this clone: Compared with germline, one end of the junction differs, possibly owing to a read error. V and J are TRBV19 and TRBJ1-5, with 7 positions matching TRBD1. Germline loops: CDR1 LNHDA, CDR2 SQIVND (reference sequence). The CDR3 runs to 16 residues. The CDR3 DNA is TGTGCCATTAGTAGGGGATCGGGACAGCGAAATCAGCCCCAGCATTTT. Translation gives CAISRGSGQRNQPQHF.

A note on this clone: The same CDR3 also results from other DNA sequences found in this sample. This chain connects TRBV27 to TRBJ2-7; possibly TRBD1 for D (5 bases). The CDR3 runs 12 residues. CDR1 and CDR2 from the germline V gene are MNHEY and SMNVEV (reference sequence). Trimming removed 5 bases from V and 4 bases from J, with 9 bases in between. This CDR3 reads CASSVQGYEQYF. DNA of the CDR3: TGTGCCAGCAGTGTTCAGGGATACGAGCAGTACTTC.